Shown below are 7 T cell receptor beta chains from a single sample sequenced in a study of blood T cell repertoires in COVID-19. Repertoires were generated with immunoSEQ multiplex PCR, while TCRdb's copy carries only in-frame clones and drops some. The table lists tens of thousands of clones, around 86% of them singletons, with less than 4% in the top ten. What was sequenced was peripheral blood. Receptors originate from a man between 65 and 80 years old with active COVID-19.

The chain links TRBV7-3 to TRBJ2-1, with 16 bases matching TRBD2. Per the germline V gene, CDR1 is SGHTA and CDR2 is FQGTGA. Trimming removed 5 bases from V and 6 bases from J; junction bases left unmatched: 7. The CDR3 consists of 17 residues. CDR3 residues: CASSPGGTSGRGNEQFF. In nucleotides, the CDR3 is TGTGCCAGCAGCCCAGGGGGGACTAGCGGGAGGGGCAATGAGCAGTTCTTC.

The sample holds one count of this clone. The chain joins TRBV4-1 to TRBJ1-3; D possibly corresponds to TRBD1 (5 bases). The CDR3 consists of 13 residues. V lost 1 base to trimming and J lost 9 bases, with 10 bases between them. Germline lookup yields CDR1 MGHRA and CDR2 YSYEKL. This chain's CDR3 is CASSQVQGGTIYF. The DNA of the CDR3 is TGCGCCAGCAGCCAAGTTCAGGGAGGCACCATATATTTT.

This sequence joins TRBV10-3 and TRBJ2-3, with 7 bases identical to TRBD1. The germline gives CDR1 ENHRY, CDR2 SYGVKD. Trimming took 5 bases from V and 2 from J; bases not matched to a gene: 4. The CDR3 sequence is 14 residues long. The CDR3 reads CAISPGQLTDTQYF. The DNA of the CDR3 is TGTGCCATCAGTCCGGGACAGCTCACAGATACGCAGTATTTT.

The gene calls are TRBV28 and TRBJ1-1; perhaps TRBD1 as D (6 bases). This CDR3 region has 12 residues. Looked up from germline, CDR1 is MDHEN and CDR2 is SYDVKM. CDR3 residues: CAGGAKNTEAFF. The CDR3 nucleotides are TGTGCGGGGGGGGCGAAGAACACTGAAGCTTTCTTT.

This chain links TRBV3-1 (or the pseudogene TRBV3-2) with TRBJ2-3, with TRBD2 identical over 10 bases. This CDR3 comprises 17 residues. Germline CDR1 is LGHDT and CDR2 is YNNKEL (reference sequence). Trimming removed 4 bases from V and 5 bases from J; junction bases left unmatched: 12. The CDR3 DNA sequence: TGTGCCAGCAGCCCAAGGGCAGCGGGAGGGCGGGGAGATACGCAGTATTTT. Translating it yields CASSPRAAGGRGDTQYF.

V and J are TRBV28 and TRBJ1-1; a possible D gene is TRBD1 (5 bases). Germline assignment: CDR1 MDHEN and CDR2 SYDVKM. The CDR3 loop spans 13 amino acids. The V gene lost 6 bases and the J gene lost 1 base, with 9 bases spanning the gap. The CDR3 region has the DNA TGTGCCAGCAGACCGACAGAGAACACTGAAGCTTTCTTT. This sequence encodes CASRPTENTEAFF.

The sample holds a few counts of this clone. The rearrangement uses TRBV7-9 and TRBJ2-1; a weak D match, TRBD2 (5 bases). Germline-derived CDR1 and CDR2 are SEHNR and FQNEAQ (reference sequence). The V end lost 5 bases, the J end lost 2 bases, and 13 bases lay between the germline ends. This CDR3 is built from 15 residues. The CDR3 DNA follows: TGTGCCAGCAGCACCCGAGGGTCCCCCTACAATGAGCAGTTCTTC. Protein product: CASSTRGSPYNEQFF.